Many counts were recorded for the clone carrying this T cell receptor (beta chain). Its antigen is as yet unknown. J was trimmed by 0 bases and V by 2 bases; bases with no gene match: 20. Germline V lookup: CDR1 SQVTM, CDR2 ANQGSEA. The CDR3 has 20 amino acids. This entry comes from a study of T cells in Graves' hyperthyroidism and ophthalmopathy. Study-wide points: The model anticipated ophthalmopathy a median about 7.1 months pre-onset. Using 13 V-J features, a model discriminated ophthalmopathy from stable hyperthyroidism.

In making diagnoses, clinical symptoms, serum thyroxine and TRAb, thyroid ultrasound and orbital computed tomography were all used. RNA transcripts provided the source from which TCR beta CDR3 regions were amplified. TCR CDR3 underwent first-round RT-PCR with the HTBI primer set. TCRdb processed the multiplex PCR reads anew with MiXCR; each CDR3 protein has one entry. Among about 420,000 distinct CDR3 sequences listed, roughly 15% were seen once. Sequencing was done on a sample of blood. This clonotype was sampled from a woman between 18 and 29 years old with Graves' hyperthyroidism. The rearrangement joins TRBV29-1 to TRBJ2-3; TRBD2 matches 7 bases. CDR3 sequence reads: CSVERGAVAGDHSSTDTQYF. Written as DNA, the CDR3 is TGCAGCGTTGAACGGGGCGCCGTGGCGGGGGACCACTCTAGCACAGATACGCAGTATTTT.